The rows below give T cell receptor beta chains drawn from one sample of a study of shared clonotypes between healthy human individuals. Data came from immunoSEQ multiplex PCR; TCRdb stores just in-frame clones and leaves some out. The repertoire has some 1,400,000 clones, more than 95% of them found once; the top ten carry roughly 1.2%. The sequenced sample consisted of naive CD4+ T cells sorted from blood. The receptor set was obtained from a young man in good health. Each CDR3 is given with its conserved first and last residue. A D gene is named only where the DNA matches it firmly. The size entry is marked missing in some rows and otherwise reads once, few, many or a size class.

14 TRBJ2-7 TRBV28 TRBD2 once CASSFGGVIYEQYF TGTGCCAGCAGTTTTGGGGGGGTGATCTACGAGCAGTACTTC
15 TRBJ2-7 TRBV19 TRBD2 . CASSNGLARTYEQYF TGTGCCAGTAGTAACGGACTAGCGCGTACCTACGAGCAGTACTTC
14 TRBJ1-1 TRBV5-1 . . CASSLLTANTEAFF TGCGCCAGCAGCTTACTGACGGCAAACACTGAAGCTTTCTTT
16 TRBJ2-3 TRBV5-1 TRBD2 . CASSLGGGSSTDTQYF TGCGCCAGCAGCTTGGGCGGGGGATCTAGCACAGATACGCAGTATTTT
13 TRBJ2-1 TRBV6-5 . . CATLSIGGGEQFF TGTGCCACCTTATCAATTGGAGGGGGTGAGCAGTTCTTC
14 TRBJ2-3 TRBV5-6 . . CASSIGPSTDTQYF TGTGCCAGCAGCATAGGCCCTAGCACAGATACGCAGTATTTT
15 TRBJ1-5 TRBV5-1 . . CASSLAPGPGEPQHF TGCGCCAGCAGCTTGGCCCCGGGCCCGGGGGAGCCCCAGCATTTT
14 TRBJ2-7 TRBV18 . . CASSPLQATYEQYF TGTGCCAGCTCACCTTTGCAGGCGACCTACGAGCAGTACTTC
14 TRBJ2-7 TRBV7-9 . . CASSLGATVYEQYF TGTGCCAGCAGCTTGGGGGCCACTGTCTACGAGCAGTACTTC
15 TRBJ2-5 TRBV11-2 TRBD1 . CASSRGQGIKETQYF TGTGCCAGCAGCCGGGGACAGGGCATAAAAGAGACCCAGTACTTC
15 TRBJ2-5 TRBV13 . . CASSPTWVGQETQYF TGTGCCAGCAGCCCGACGTGGGTAGGGCAAGAGACCCAGTACTTC
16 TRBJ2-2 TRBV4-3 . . CASSQDPPPNTGELFF TGCGCCAGCAGCCAAGATCCGCCGCCGAACACCGGGGAGCTGTTTTTT
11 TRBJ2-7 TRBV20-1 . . CSNRRAYEQYF TGCAGTAACCGGCGGGCGTACGAGCAGTACTTC
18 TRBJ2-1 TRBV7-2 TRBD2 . CASSSNPLAGVVSNEQFF TGTGCCAGCAGCTCCAATCCACTGGCGGGAGTAGTTTCTAATGAGCAGTTCTTC
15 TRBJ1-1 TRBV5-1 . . CASSLQSLADTEAFF TGCGCCAGCAGCTTGCAATCCCTGGCAGACACTGAAGCTTTCTTT